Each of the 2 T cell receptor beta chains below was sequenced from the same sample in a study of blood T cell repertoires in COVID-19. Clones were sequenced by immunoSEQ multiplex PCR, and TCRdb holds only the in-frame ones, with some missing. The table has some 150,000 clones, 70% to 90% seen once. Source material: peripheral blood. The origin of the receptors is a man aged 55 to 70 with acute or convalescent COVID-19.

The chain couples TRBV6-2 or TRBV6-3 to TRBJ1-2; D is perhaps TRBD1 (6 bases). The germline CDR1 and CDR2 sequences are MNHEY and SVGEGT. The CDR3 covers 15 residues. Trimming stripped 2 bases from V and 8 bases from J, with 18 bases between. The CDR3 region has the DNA TGTGCCAGCAGTTACCCCGAGGGGGTCTTGAGGGGCTACACCTTC. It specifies CASSYPEGVLRGYTF.

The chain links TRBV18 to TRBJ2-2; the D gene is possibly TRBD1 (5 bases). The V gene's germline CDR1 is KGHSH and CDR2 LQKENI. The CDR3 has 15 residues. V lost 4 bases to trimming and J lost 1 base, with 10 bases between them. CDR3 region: CASSRLTENTGELFF. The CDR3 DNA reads TGTGCCAGCTCACGACTGACAGAGAACACCGGGGAGCTGTTTTTT.